These 24 T cell receptor beta chains were all obtained from the same sample, sequenced in a study of blood T cell repertoires in COVID-19 (dated by TCRdb to about 2020). The library was built by means of the immunoSEQ multiplex PCR assay. The table comes from immuneACCESS by way of TCRdb, which keeps in-frame sequences with V and J called. Part of the clones is missing from these tables; in studies checked, under half for an unresolved V gene and the rest for unknown reasons. This sample has roughly 260,000 clones in its table, and 91% of those were observed once. The top ten hold approximately 2.6% of the sample. Specimen: peripheral blood. These TCRs come from a person under 30 with COVID-19, enrolled during active disease.

The chain uses TRBV7-9 and TRBJ1-5, with TRBD1 identical over 7 bases. V gave up 5 bases and J gave up 8 bases; unmatched junction bases: 12. The CDR3 length is 15 residues. Germline V lookup: CDR1 SEHNR, CDR2 FQNEAQ (reference sequence). Written as DNA, the CDR3 is TGTGCCAGCAGCCCCGGACAGGTTCTGGGTGAGCCCCAGCATTTT. This sequence encodes CASSPGQVLGEPQHF.

This chain joins TRBV7-9 and TRBJ2-3, with a possible D match to TRBD1 (5 bases). CDR1 SEHNR and CDR2 FQNEAQ come from the germline V gene (reference sequence). CDR3 length: 16 residues. V was clipped by 0 bases and J by 5 bases, with 15 bases between them. The CDR3 DNA reads TGTGCCAGCAGCTTAGCGCAAGGGGTCCCCGGAGATACGCAGTATTTT. Its translation: CASSLAQGVPGDTQYF.

The chain has TRBV4-3 and TRBJ1-4; a weak D match, TRBD1 (5 bases). The CDR3 totals 16 residues. The ends were cut back, 0 bases at V and 2 bases at J, with 10 bases in the middle. In germline, CDR1 is LGHNA, CDR2 YSLEER. The CDR3 DNA sequence: TGCGCCAGCAGCCAAGACCAGGGTTCGACTAATGAAAAACTGTTTTTT. Translated: CASSQDQGSTNEKLFF.

The gene calls are TRBV19 and TRBJ2-5, with D possibly matching TRBD2 (5 bases). Trimming took 5 bases from V and 1 from J, leaving 14 bases between them. In germline, CDR1 is LNHDA, CDR2 SQIVND (reference sequence). This CDR3 contains 15 residues. The CDR3 DNA reads as TGTGCCAGTAGTTCCGCACTAGGATTCCAAGAGACCCAGTACTTC. It yields the protein CASSSALGFQETQYF. Filled out from reference TRBV19 and TRBJ2-5, the complete variable domain reads DGGITQSPKYLFRKEGQNVTLSCEQNLNHDAMYWYRQDPGQGLRLIYYSQIVNDFQKGDIAEGYSVSREKKESFPLTVTSAQKNPTAFYLCASSSALGFQETQYFGPGTRLLVL.

The sample holds one count of this clone. The chain carries TRBV27 and TRBJ2-2, with a weak D call TRBD1 (5 bases). This CDR3 has 16 amino acids. Trimming shortened V by 5 bases and J by 7 bases, and 20 bases separated the two germline ends. The V gene's germline CDR1 is MNHEY and CDR2 SMNVEV (reference sequence). The CDR3 region has the DNA TGTGCCAGCAGTCCGCTTCTGCAGGGTTTTGGCGGGGAGCTGTTTTTT. Protein product: CASSPLLQGFGGELFF.

The chain recombines TRBV19 with TRBJ1-5; TRBD1 might be the D (6 bases). The length of the CDR3 is 14 residues. V shed 3 bases and J shed 9 bases, with 15 bases lying between them. The germline CDR1 and CDR2 sequences are LNHDA and SQIVND (reference sequence). CDR3 residues: CASSMGGGMWPQHF. The CDR3 DNA is TGTGCCAGTAGTATGGGAGGGGGTATGTGGCCCCAGCATTTT. Full variable domain (rest looked up from reference TRBV19 and TRBJ1-5): DGGITQSPKYLFRKEGQNVTLSCEQNLNHDAMYWYRQDPGQGLRLIYYSQIVNDFQKGDIAEGYSVSREKKESFPLTVTSAQKNPTAFYLCASSMGGGMWPQHFGDGTRLSIL.

This chain connects TRBV11-2 to TRBJ2-1, with 10 positions matching TRBD2. This CDR3 is 16 amino acids long. The trim removed 1 base at V and 7 bases at J, leaving 7 bases unmatched. From germline, CDR1 is SGHAT and CDR2 FQNNGV. The CDR3, as DNA: TGTGCCAGCAGCTTAGGCCCTAGCGGGAGAGCGAATGAGCAGTTCTTC. The encoded protein is CASSLGPSGRANEQFF.

The CDR3 reads CASSYPALGYGYTF. The CDR3 region has the DNA TGTGCCAGCAGTTACCCAGCCCTAGGCTATGGCTACACCTTC. J is TRBJ1-2 and V is TRBV6-2 or TRBV6-3; D ambiguous. Germline CDR1 and CDR2: MNHEY and SVGEGT. The CDR3 contains 14 residues. Trimming left V 2 bases short and J 4 bases short, with 11 bases between.

The chain carries TRBV14 and TRBJ1-1; 9 bases agree with TRBD1. Germline V gives CDR1 SGHDN, CDR2 FVKESK. CDR3 size: 14 residues. The ends lost 4 bases at V and 3 bases at J; junction bases unmatched: 3. The chain's CDR3 is CASSLTGGHTEAFF. The CDR3 DNA is TGTGCCAGCAGCCTTACAGGGGGCCACACTGAAGCTTTCTTT.

In its sample, this clone was seen once. The chain is built from TRBV21-1 and TRBJ2-3; TRBD1, as called in the table, went unchecked against the DNA. TRBV21-1 is classified as a pseudogene. This CDR3 is 15 amino acids long. The CDR3 loop is CASSKADRYTDTQYF. The CDR3 region has the DNA TGTGCCAGCAGCAAAGCCGACAGATACACAGATACGCAGTATTTT.

The genes are TRBV10-2 and TRBJ1-4; D gene unclear. V was cut by 4 bases and J by 7 bases, with 13 bases left in between. There are 14 residues in the CDR3. Germline assignment: CDR1 WSHSY and CDR2 SAAADI. The CDR3 reads CASSVINSVEKLFF. CDR3 DNA: TGCGCCAGCAGTGTAATCAACTCGGTTGAAAAACTGTTTTTT.

CDR3 loop: CASSLWDRGGETQYF. The CDR3 nucleotides read TGTGCCAGCAGTTTGTGGGACAGGGGTGGAGAGACCCAGTACTTC. The chain links TRBV28 to TRBJ2-5, with TRBD1 matching over 10 bases. Trimming at V came to 3 bases and at J to 4 bases, leaving 5 bases not matched to a gene. Germline CDR1 MDHEN, CDR2 SYDVKM. The CDR3 has 15 amino acids.

The chain carries TRBV6-2 or TRBV6-3 and TRBJ2-7, with 13 positions matching TRBD2. Per germline, CDR1 MNHEY and CDR2 SVGEGT. V trimming: 7 bases; J trimming: 2 bases; junction bases outside the gene matches: 5. This CDR3 has 15 residues. This chain's CDR3 is CASTPGLAGTYEQYF. CDR3 DNA: TGTGCCAGCACCCCGGGACTAGCGGGGACCTACGAGCAGTACTTC.

This clone has only one observation. V is TRBV3-1 (or the pseudogene TRBV3-2) and J is TRBJ2-7; D may be TRBD1 (5 bases). Germline V CDR1 and CDR2: LGHDT, YNNKEL (reference sequence). The V and J ends lost 0 bases and 6 bases respectively, with 12 bases between them. CDR3 length: 14 amino acids. CDR3 residues: CASSQDLGVSEQYF. The CDR3 DNA reads as TGTGCCAGCAGCCAAGATTTAGGGGTTAGCGAGCAGTACTTC.

This sequence joins TRBV7-6 and TRBJ1-2; 7 bases are shared with TRBD1. CDR3 length: 16 amino acids. The germline V gene encodes CDR1 SGHVS and CDR2 FNYEAQ. J lost 4 bases, V lost 3 bases, and 11 bases had no gene match. The CDR3 DNA is TGTGCCAGCAGCTTGAGGGGGCGTAGGGCCTGCTATGGCTACACCTTC. This translates into CASSLRGRRACYGYTF. Filled out from reference TRBV7-6 and TRBJ1-2, the complete variable domain reads GAGVSQSPRYKVTKRGQDVALRCDPISGHVSLYWYRQALGQGPEFLTYFNYEAQQDKSGLPNDRFSAERPEGSISTLTIQRTEQRDSAMYRCASSLRGRRACYGYTFGSGTRLTVV.

The rearrangement joins TRBV28 to TRBJ2-1; D gene ambiguous. The germline V and J ends were trimmed by 4 bases and 9 bases, with 19 bases remaining between them. The length of the CDR3 is 15 residues. Germline V lookup: CDR1 MDHEN, CDR2 SYDVKM. The CDR3: CASSSSGSPAGEQFF. The DNA of the CDR3 is TGTGCCAGCAGTTCATCCGGGTCCCCCGCCGGTGAGCAGTTCTTC.

V usage is TRBV3-1 (or the pseudogene TRBV3-2) and J usage is TRBJ2-5; 8 bases align to TRBD2. The CDR3 has 17 amino acids. The germline CDR1 and CDR2 sequences are LGHDT and YNNKEL (reference sequence). With 2 bases clipped from V and 7 bases from J, the junction kept 15 bases outside the gene matches. The CDR3 DNA reads TGTGCCAGCAGCCAATTGATCCAGCGGGAGATCGCGGTGACCCAGTACTTC. It yields the protein CASSQLIQREIAVTQYF.

This clone came up once. The rearrangement joins TRBV19 to TRBJ2-2; a weak D match, TRBD2 (5 bases). The CDR3 has 15 amino acids. The germline CDR1 and CDR2 sequences are LNHDA and SQIVND (reference sequence). Trimming took 4 bases from V and 4 from J, leaving 13 bases between them. The CDR3 loop is CASSKRGRATGELFF. CDR3 in DNA: TGTGCCAGTAGTAAAAGAGGGCGCGCCACCGGGGAGCTGTTTTTT.

The V call is TRBV30, the J call TRBJ1-1; no definite D call. Deletions cut 4 bases from V and 6 bases from J, with 21 bases between. The CDR3 has 15 residues. The germline CDR1 and CDR2 sequences are GTSNPN and SVGIG (reference sequence). The chain's CDR3 is CAWISPFWASPEAFF. CDR3 bases: TGTGCCTGGATTAGCCCTTTTTGGGCTAGCCCTGAAGCTTTCTTT.

The chain employs TRBV19 and TRBJ2-3, with 8 nucleotides matching TRBD2. The CDR3 spans 15 residues. Germline V gene lookup returns CDR1 LNHDA and CDR2 SQIVND (reference sequence). The trim removed 8 bases at V and 0 bases at J, leaving 7 bases unmatched. This chain's CDR3 is CASELSGTSTDTQYF. Here the CDR3 DNA reads TGTGCCAGTGAGCTTAGCGGGACTAGCACAGATACGCAGTATTTT.

The chain recombines TRBV18 with TRBJ1-1; TRBD1 is a possible D gene (6 bases). Germline V gene data show CDR1 as KGHSH and CDR2 as LQKENI. This CDR3 has 18 amino acids. V lost 0 bases, J lost 0 bases, and 17 bases lay in between. The DNA of the CDR3 is TGTGCCAGCTCACCACCGGGGGCAAGCTATTTCATGAACACTGAAGCTTTCTTT. Its translation: CASSPPGASYFMNTEAFF. The complete variable domain, with remaining parts taken from reference TRBV18 and TRBJ1-1, reads NAGVMQNPRHLVRRRGQEARLRCSPMKGHSHVYWYRQLPEEGLKFMVYLQKENIIDESGMPKERFSAEFPKEGPSILRIQQVVRGDSAAYFCASSPPGASYFMNTEAFFGQGTRLTVV.

The chain has TRBV21-1 and TRBJ1-4. TRBV21-1 is designated a pseudogene. The CDR3 totals 15 residues. CDR3: CASKMTGGGNEKLFF. CDR3 DNA: TGTGCCAGCAAGATGACCGGCGGGGGTAATGAAAAACTGTTTTTT.

The V call is TRBV5-1, the J call TRBJ1-1; TRBD1 is a possible D gene (5 bases). V lost 5 bases to trimming and J lost 4 bases, with 12 bases between them. The CDR3 totals 13 residues. CDR1 SGHRS and CDR2 YFSETQ come from the germline V gene. The CDR3 protein is CASSGQGGTEAFF. The DNA for the CDR3 is TGCGCCAGCAGTGGGCAGGGCGGCACTGAAGCTTTCTTT.

The chain carries TRBV5-1 and TRBJ1-4, with D perhaps matching TRBD1 (6 bases). Between the trimmed V and J ends, which lost 3 bases and 0 bases, there was a span of 6 bases. This CDR3 comprises 14 residues. The germline V gene has CDR1 SGHRS and CDR2 YFSETQ. CDR3 coding DNA: TGCGCCAGCAGCTACAGGGCAACTAATGAAAAACTGTTTTTT. It is translated as CASSYRATNEKLFF.